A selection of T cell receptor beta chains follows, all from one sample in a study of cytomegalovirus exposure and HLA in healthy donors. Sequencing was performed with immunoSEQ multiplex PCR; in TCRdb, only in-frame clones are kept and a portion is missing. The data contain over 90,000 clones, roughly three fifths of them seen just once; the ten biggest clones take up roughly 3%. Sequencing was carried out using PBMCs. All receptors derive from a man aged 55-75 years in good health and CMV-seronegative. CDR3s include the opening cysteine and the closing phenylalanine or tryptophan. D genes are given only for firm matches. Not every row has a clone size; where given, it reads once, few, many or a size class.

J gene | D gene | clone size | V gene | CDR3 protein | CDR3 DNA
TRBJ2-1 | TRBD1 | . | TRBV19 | CASQPGTGGGEQFF | TGTGCCAGTCAACCCGGGACAGGAGGGGGTGAGCAGTTCTTC
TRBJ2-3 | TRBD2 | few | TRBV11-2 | CASSSGGGPRTDTQYF | TGTGCCAGCAGCTCGGGAGGGGGTCCCCGCACAGATACGCAGTATTTT
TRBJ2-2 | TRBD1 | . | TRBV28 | CASSLLGQGNAGELFF | TGTGCCAGCAGTTTATTGGGACAGGGGAACGCCGGGGAGCTGTTTTTT
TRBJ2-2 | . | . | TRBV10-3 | CAISAYSHTGELFF | TGTGCCATCAGTGCTTACAGCCACACCGGGGAGCTGTTTTTT
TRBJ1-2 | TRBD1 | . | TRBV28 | CASRPSTGNYGYTF | TGTGCCAGCAGACCGTCGACAGGGAACTATGGCTACACCTTC
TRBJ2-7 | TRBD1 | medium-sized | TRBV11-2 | CASSLLPGDRAEQYF | TGTGCCAGCAGCTTACTCCCGGGGGACAGGGCAGAGCAGTACTTC
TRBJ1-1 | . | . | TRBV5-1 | CASSRKFGEPLNTEAFF | TGCGCCAGCAGCCGCAAATTCGGAGAACCGTTGAACACTGAAGCCTTCTTT
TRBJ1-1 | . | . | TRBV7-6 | CASSSLPGQEVEAFF | TGTGCCAGCAGCTCCCTCCCGGGACAAGAAGTAGAAGCTTTCTTT
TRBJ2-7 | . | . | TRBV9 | CASSVVSETRGEGEQYF | TGTGCCAGCAGCGTAGTGTCCGAGACTAGGGGAGAGGGCGAGCAGTACTTC
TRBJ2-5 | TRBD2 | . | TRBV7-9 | CASSASGWQETQYF | TGTGCCAGCAGCGCTAGCGGGTGGCAAGAGACCCAGTACTTC
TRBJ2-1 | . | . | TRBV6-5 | CASSRVGEQFF | TGTGCCAGCAGTCGGGTCGGGGAGCAGTTCTTC
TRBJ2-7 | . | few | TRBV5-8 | CASSSDWIPYEQYF | TGTGCCAGCAGCTCCGACTGGATACCATACGAGCAGTACTTC
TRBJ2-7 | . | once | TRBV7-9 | CASSLRQGNEQYF | TGTGCCAGCAGCTTGAGGCAGGGGAACGAGCAGTACTTC
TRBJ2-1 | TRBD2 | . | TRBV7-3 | CASTRLAGGPVEQFF | TGTGCCAGCACGCGATTAGCGGGGGGGCCGGTTGAGCAGTTCTTC
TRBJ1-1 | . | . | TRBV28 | CASSLVRKNTEAFF | TGTGCCAGCAGTTTAGTCAGAAAGAACACTGAAGCTTTCTTT
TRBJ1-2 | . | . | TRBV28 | CASSFWQGRDYGYTF | TGTGCCAGCAGTTTTTGGCAGGGGAGGGACTATGGCTACACCTTC
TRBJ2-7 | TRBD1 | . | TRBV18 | CASSGGTGNLGYEQYF | TGTGCCAGCTCAGGTGGGACAGGGAATTTGGGTTACGAGCAGTACTTC
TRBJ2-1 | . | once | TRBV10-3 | CATRPGYEEQFF | TGTGCCACCCGGCCAGGGTATGAGGAGCAGTTCTTC
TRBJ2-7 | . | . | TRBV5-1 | CASSLGRDYEQYF | TGCGCCAGCAGCTTGGGACGGGACTACGAGCAGTACTTC
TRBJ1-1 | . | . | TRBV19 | CASEQGDTEAFF | TGTGCCAGCGAACAGGGTGACACTGAAGCTTTCTTT